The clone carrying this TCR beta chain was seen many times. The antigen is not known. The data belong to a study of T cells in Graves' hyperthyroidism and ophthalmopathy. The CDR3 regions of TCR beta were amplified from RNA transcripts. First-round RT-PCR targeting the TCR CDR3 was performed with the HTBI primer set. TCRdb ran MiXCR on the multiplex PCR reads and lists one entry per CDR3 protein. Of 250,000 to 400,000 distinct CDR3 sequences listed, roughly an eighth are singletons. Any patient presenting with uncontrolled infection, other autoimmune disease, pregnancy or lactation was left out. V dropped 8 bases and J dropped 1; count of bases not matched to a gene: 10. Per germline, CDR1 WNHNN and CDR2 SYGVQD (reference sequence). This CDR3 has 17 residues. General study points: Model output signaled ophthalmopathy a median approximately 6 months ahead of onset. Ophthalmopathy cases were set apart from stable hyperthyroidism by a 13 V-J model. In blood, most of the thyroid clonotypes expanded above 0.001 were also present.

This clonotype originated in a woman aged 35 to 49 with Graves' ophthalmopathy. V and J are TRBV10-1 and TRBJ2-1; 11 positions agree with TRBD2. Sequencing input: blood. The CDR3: CASSRTSGSVSYNEQFF. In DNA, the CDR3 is TGCGCCAGCTCCCGCACTAGCGGGAGTGTGTCCTACAATGAGCAGTTCTTC.